This TCR beta chain was obtained from a study of cytomegalovirus exposure and HLA in healthy donors. PCR employed 60 Vbeta and 13 Jbeta primers. Sequenced by immunoSEQ multiplex PCR; TCRdb stores in-frame clones only, minus some. Here the sample spans 150,000 to 200,000 clones, around 63% being singletons. CDR1 and CDR2 from the germline V gene are LNHNV and YYDKDF (reference sequence). Trimming removed 0 bases from V and 2 bases from J, with 14 bases in between. This CDR3 has 16 amino acids. Sequencing used PBMCs. V is TRBV15 and J is TRBJ2-7; TRBD1 might be the D (6 bases). The clonotype comes from a woman in her late teens or twenties in good health and CMV-seropositive. In nucleotides, the CDR3 is TGTGCCACCAGCAGAGACTTCCGGGACAACCCCTACGAGCAGTACTTC. Translation: CATSRDFRDNPYEQYF.